The 5 T cell receptor beta chains given below trace back to one sample, sequenced in a study of OX40 agonist ivuxolimab in advanced cancers. Some clones are missing from TCRdb's copy, which holds only in-frame ones; the method was immunoSEQ multiplex PCR. Among under 80,000 clones listed, approximately 78% were seen once. The sample consisted of CD4+ or CD8+ T cells sorted from blood, taken in a trial of the OX40 agonist ivuxolimab. These receptors came from an adult with an advanced solid tumor such as melanoma, head and neck, liver or kidney cancer.

The CDR3 spells CASSRTGDKATNEKLFF. The CDR3 bases are TGTGCCAGTAGTAGAACAGGAGACAAAGCAACTAATGAAAAACTGTTTTTT. This rearrangement joins TRBV19 to TRBJ1-4, with D perhaps TRBD1 (5 bases). Trimming stripped 4 bases from V and 0 bases from J, with 15 bases between. Germline assignment: CDR1 LNHDA and CDR2 SQIVND (reference sequence). The CDR3 spans 17 residues.

The chain couples TRBV27 to TRBJ2-7; 8 bases align to TRBD2. Germline V CDR1 and CDR2: MNHEY, SMNVEV (reference sequence). J gave up 3 bases and V 6 bases, and 1 base lay outside the gene matches. This CDR3 has 12 amino acids. The CDR3 sequence is CASRAGGYEQYF. CDR3 sequence (DNA): TGTGCCAGCAGGGCGGGGGGCTACGAGCAGTACTTC.

The chain combines TRBV21-1 with TRBJ1-1. TRBV21-1 constitutes a pseudogene. The CDR3 length is 14 residues. For the CDR3, the DNA is TGTGCCAGCAGCAAGCGGGCGGAAAACACTGAAGCTTTCTTT. It specifies CASSKRAENTEAFF.

The rearrangement joins TRBV7-2 to TRBJ2-5; no clear D gene. Germline-derived CDR1 and CDR2 are SGHTA and FQGNSA. The CDR3 consists of 13 residues. Trimming took off 6 bases at V and 0 bases at J, with 8 bases between the two ends. CDR3 amino acids: CASSASYQETQYF. The CDR3 nucleotides are TGTGCCAGCAGTGCCTCGTACCAAGAGACCCAGTACTTC.

The V gene is TRBV11-2, the J gene TRBJ1-1, with 7 bases identical to TRBD1. Trimming took 3 bases from V and 4 from J; bases not matched to a gene: 11. Germline CDR1 SGHAT, CDR2 FQNNGV. This CDR3 contains 16 residues. CDR3 amino acids: CASSFGGRGRSTEAFF. In DNA form, the CDR3 reads TGTGCCAGCAGCTTCGGTGGGAGGGGGCGAAGCACTGAAGCTTTCTTT. Combining the CDR3 with reference TRBV11-2 and TRBJ1-1 gives the whole variable domain EAGVAQSPRYKIIEKRQSVAFWCNPISGHATLYWYQQILGQGPKLLIQFQNNGVVDDSQLPKDRFSAERLKGVDSTLKIQPAKLEDSAVYLCASSFGGRGRSTEAFFGQGTRLTVV.